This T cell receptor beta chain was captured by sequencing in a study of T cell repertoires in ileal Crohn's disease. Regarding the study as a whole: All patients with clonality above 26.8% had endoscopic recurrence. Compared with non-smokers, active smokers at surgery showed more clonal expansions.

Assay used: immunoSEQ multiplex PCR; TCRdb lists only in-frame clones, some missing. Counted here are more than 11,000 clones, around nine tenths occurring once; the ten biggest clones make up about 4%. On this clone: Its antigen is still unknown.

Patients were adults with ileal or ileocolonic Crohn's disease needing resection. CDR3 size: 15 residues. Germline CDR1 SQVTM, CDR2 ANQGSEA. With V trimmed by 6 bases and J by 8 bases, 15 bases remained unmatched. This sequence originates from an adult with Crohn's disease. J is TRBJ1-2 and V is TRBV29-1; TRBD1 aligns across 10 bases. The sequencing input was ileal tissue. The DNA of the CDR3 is TGCAGCGTCGCGGGTATCGGGACAGGGGCCCGGGGCTACACCTTC. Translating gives CSVAGIGTGARGYTF.